This TCR beta chain originates from a study of T-cell memory formation after mild COVID-19. This clonotype was recorded many times. The target antigen is unknown. After 5'RACE with constant-segment primers, TCR alpha and TCR beta cDNA libraries carrying sample barcodes and UMIs were obtained. TCRdb fed the 5' RACE reads into MiXCR, producing one record per CDR3 protein. The sample contains approximately 51,000 distinct CDR3 sequences, over 8.5% of which appear only once. Overall study results and limits: Whether second-wave clones peaking at day 37 were SARS-CoV-2 specific went unconfirmed.

The ends lost 2 bases at V and 7 bases at J; junction bases unmatched: 11. CDR1 is SQVTM and CDR2 is ANQGSEA in the germline V gene. This CDR3 is 14 amino acids long. The sequence came from an adult woman who had mild COVID-19 (a few samples of this study predate the infection). Cell type and time point are not known. Material: PBMCs or a T cell subset sorted from them (not recorded which). V gene TRBV29-1 combines with J gene TRBJ2-7; the match to TRBD1 covers 7 bases. The CDR3 bases are TGCAGCGTTGAATTGGACAGGCCGACTGCGGAGCAGTACTTC. This sequence encodes CSVELDRPTAEQYF.